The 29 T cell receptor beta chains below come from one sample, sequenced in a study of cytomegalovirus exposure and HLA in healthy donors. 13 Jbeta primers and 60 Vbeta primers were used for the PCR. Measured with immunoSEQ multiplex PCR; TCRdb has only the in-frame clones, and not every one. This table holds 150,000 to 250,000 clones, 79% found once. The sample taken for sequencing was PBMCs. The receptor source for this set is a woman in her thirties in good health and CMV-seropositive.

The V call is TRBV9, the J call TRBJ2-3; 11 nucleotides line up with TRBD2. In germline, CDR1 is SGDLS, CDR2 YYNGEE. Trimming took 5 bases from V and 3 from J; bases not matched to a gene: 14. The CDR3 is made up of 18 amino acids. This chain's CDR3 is CASSESSTSGRGTDTQYF. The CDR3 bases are TGTGCCAGCAGTGAGTCCTCAACTAGCGGGAGAGGGACAGATACGCAGTATTTT.

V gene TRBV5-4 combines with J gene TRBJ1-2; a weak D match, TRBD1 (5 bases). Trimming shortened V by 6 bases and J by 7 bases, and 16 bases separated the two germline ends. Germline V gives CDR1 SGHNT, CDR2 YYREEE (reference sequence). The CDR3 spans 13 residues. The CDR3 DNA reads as TGTGCCAGCAACAGAGTGGGGCTTAGTGGCTACACCTTC. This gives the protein CASNRVGLSGYTF. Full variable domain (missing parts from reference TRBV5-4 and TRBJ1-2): ETGVTQSPTHLIKTRGQQVTLRCSSQSGHNTVSWYQQALGQGPQFIFQYYREEENGRGNFPPRFSGLQFPNYSSELNVNALELDDSALYLCASNRVGLSGYTFGSGTRLTVV.

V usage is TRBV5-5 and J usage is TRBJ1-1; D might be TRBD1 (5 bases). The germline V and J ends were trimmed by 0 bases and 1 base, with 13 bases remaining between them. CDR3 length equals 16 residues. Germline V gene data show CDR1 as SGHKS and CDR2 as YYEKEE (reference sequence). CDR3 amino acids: CASSLAFREGNTEAFF. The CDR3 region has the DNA TGTGCCAGCAGCTTGGCCTTCAGGGAGGGGAACACTGAAGCTTTCTTT.

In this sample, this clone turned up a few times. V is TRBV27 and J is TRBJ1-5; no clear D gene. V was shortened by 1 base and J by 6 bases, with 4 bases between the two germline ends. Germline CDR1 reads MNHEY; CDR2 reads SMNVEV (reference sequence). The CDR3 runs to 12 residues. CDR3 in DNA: TGTGCCAGCAGTTTATACGGTCAGCCCCAGCATTTT. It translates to CASSLYGQPQHF.

CDR3 coding DNA: TGTGCCAGCAGCCAAGCTATAACCACGACAGGGGGAAACACCGGGGAGCTGTTTTTT. Residues: CASSQAITTTGGNTGELFF. The chain uses TRBV4-2 and TRBJ2-2, with 9 positions matching TRBD1. The ends lost 1 base at V and 2 bases at J; junction bases unmatched: 11. The CDR3 extends over 19 amino acids. Looked up from germline, CDR1 is LGHNA and CDR2 is YNFKEQ.

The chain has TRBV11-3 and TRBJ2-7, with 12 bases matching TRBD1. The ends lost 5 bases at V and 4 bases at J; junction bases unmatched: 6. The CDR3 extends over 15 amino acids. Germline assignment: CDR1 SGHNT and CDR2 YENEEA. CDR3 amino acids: CASSPGQGASYEQYF. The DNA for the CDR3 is TGTGCCAGCAGCCCGGGACAGGGGGCTTCGTACGAGCAGTACTTC.

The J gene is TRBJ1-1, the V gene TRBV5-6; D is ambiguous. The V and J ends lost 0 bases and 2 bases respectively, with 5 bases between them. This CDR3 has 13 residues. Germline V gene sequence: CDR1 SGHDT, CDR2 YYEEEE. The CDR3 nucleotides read TGTGCCAGCAGCTTGGGAGTAAACACTGAAGCTTTCTTT. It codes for CASSLGVNTEAFF. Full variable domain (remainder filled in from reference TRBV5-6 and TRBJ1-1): DAGVTQSPTHLIKTRGQQVTLRCSPKSGHDTVSWYQQALGQGPQFIFQYYEEEERQRGNFPDRFSGHQFPNYSSELNVNALLLGDSALYLCASSLGVNTEAFFGQGTRLTVV.

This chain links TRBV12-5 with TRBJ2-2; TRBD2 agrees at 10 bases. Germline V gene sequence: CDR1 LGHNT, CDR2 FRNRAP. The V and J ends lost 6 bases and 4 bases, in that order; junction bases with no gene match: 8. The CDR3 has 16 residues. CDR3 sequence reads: CASGPGTSEVTGELFF. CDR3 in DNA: TGTGCTAGTGGGCCCGGGACTAGCGAAGTCACCGGGGAGCTGTTTTTT.

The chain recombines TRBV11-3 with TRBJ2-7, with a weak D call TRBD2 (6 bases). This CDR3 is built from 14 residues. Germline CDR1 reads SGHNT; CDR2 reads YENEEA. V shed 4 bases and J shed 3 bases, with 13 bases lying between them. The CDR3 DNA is TGTGCCAGCAGCTCACCGGGACTTCGCTACGAGCAGTACTTC. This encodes CASSSPGLRYEQYF.

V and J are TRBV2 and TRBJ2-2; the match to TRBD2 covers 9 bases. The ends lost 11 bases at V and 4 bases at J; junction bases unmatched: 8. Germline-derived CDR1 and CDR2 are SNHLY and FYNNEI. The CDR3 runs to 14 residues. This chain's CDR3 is CAWKRGAVTGELFF. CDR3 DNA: TGTGCCTGGAAGCGGGGGGCCGTCACCGGGGAGCTGTTTTTT.

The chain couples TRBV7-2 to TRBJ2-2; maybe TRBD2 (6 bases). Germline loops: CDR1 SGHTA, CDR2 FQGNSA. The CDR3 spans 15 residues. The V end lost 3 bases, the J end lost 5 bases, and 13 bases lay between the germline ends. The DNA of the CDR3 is TGTGCCAGCAGCTTCCGGGACGCGGGAACCGGGGAGCTGTTTTTT. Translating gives CASSFRDAGTGELFF.

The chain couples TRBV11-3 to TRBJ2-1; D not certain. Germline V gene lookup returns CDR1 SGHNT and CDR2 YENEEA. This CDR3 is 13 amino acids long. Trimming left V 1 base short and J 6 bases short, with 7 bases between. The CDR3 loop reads CASSLAKINEQFF. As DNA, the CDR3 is TGTGCCAGCAGCTTAGCTAAAATCAATGAGCAGTTCTTC.

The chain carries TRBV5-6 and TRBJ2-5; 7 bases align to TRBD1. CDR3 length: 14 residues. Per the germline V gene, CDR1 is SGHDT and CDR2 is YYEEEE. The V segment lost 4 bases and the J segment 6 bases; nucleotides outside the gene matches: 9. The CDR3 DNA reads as TGTGCCAGCAGCCTCCGAACAGGGGCGCAGACCCAGTACTTC. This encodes CASSLRTGAQTQYF.

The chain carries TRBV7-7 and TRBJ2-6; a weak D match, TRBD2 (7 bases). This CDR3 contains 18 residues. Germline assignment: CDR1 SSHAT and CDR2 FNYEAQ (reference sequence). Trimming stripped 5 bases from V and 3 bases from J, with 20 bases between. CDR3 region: CASSPFLRGAGGANVLTF. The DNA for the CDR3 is TGTGCCAGCAGCCCCTTCCTTCGGGGGGCAGGTGGGGCCAACGTCCTGACTTTC.

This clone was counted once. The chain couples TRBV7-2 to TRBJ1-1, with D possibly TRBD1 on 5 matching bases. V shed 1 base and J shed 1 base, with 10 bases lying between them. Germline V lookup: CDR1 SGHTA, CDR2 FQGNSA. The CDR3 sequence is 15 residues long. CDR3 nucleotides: TGTGCCAGCAGCTTAGGGGGCATGGGGAACACTGAAGCTTTCTTT. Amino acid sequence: CASSLGGMGNTEAFF.

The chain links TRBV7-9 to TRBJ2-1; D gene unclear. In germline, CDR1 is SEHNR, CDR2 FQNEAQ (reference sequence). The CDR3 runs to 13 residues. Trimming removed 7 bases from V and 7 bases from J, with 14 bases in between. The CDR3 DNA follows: TGTGCCAGCACCTTTAGCCCGTATAATGAGCAGTTCTTC. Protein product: CASTFSPYNEQFF.

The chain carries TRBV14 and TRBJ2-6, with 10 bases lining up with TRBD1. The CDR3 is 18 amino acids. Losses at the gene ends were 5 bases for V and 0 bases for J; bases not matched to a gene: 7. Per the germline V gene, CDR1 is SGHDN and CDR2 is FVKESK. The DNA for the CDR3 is TGTGCCAGCAGCAGCTTGACAGGGGGCTCCTCTGGGGCCAACGTCCTGACTTTC. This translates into CASSSLTGGSSGANVLTF.

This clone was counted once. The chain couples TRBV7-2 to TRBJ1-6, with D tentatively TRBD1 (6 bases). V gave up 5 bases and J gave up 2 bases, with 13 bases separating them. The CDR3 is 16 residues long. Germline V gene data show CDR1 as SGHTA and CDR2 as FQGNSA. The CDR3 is CASSLSGDPYNSPLHF. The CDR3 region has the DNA TGTGCCAGCAGCCTTTCAGGGGACCCCTATAATTCACCCCTCCACTTT.

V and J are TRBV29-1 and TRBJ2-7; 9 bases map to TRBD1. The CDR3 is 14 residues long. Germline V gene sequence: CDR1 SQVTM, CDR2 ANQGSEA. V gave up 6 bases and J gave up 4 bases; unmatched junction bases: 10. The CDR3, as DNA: TGCAGCGTAGAATACAGGGGGCGCGCGTACGAGCAGTACTTC. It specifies CSVEYRGRAYEQYF.

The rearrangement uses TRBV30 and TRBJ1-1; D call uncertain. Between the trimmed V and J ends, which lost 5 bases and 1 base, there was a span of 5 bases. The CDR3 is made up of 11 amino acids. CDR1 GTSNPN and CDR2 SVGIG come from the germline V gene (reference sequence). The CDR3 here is CAWGKNTEAFF. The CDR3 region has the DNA TGTGCCTGGGGCAAGAACACTGAAGCTTTCTTT.

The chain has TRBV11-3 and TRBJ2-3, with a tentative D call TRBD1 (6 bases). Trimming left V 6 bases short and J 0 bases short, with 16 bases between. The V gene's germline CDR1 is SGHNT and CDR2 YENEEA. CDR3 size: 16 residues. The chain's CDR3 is CASRGTAQGSTDTQYF. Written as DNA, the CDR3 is TGTGCCAGCAGGGGGACCGCGCAGGGGAGCACAGATACGCAGTATTTT.

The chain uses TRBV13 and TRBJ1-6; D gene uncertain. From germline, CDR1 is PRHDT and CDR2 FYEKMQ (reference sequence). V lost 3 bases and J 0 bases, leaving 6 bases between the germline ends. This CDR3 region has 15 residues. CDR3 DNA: TGTGCCAGCAGCTTGCGGGACTCCTATAATTCACCCCTCCACTTT. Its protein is CASSLRDSYNSPLHF.

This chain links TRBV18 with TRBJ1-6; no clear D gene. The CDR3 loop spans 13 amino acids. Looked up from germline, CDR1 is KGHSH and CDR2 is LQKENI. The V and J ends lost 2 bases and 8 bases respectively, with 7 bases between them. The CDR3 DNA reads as TGTGCCAGCTCACCAATTCTTGATTCACCCCTCCACTTT. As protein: CASSPILDSPLHF.

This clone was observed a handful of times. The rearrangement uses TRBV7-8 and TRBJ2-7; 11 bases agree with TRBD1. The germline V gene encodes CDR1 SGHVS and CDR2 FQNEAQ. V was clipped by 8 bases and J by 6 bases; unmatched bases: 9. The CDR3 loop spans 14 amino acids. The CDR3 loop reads CASGTWDRGAEQYF. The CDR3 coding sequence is TGTGCCAGCGGAACTTGGGACAGGGGGGCCGAGCAGTACTTC.

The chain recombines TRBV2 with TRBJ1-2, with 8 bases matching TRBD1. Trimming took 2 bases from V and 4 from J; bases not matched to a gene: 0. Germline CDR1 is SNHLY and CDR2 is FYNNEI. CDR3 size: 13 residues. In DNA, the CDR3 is TGTGCCAGCAGTGAAACAGGGGGCTATGGCTACACCTTC. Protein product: CASSETGGYGYTF.

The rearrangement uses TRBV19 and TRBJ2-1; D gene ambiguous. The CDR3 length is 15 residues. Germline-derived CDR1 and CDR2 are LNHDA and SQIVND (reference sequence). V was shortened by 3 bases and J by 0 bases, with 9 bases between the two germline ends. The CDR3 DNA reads TGTGCCAGTAGTATTCTAGTAAGCTCCTACAATGAGCAGTTCTTC. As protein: CASSILVSSYNEQFF.

The CDR3 here is CAWGDDRGQPQHF. The DNA for the CDR3 is TGTGCCTGGGGGGACGACAGGGGTCAGCCCCAGCATTTT. The rearrangement links TRBV30 to TRBJ1-5; 8 positions match TRBD1. J gave up 6 bases and V 5 bases, and 6 bases lay outside the gene matches. The germline V gene encodes CDR1 GTSNPN and CDR2 SVGIG (reference sequence). The CDR3 consists of 13 residues.

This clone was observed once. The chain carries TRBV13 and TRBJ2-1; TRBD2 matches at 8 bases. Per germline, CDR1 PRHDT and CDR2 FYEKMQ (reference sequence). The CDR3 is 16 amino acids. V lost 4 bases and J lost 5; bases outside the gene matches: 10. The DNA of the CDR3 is TGTGCCAGCAGCTCAAGGGGAGGACTAGCTGACAATGAGCAGTTCTTC. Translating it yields CASSSRGGLADNEQFF.

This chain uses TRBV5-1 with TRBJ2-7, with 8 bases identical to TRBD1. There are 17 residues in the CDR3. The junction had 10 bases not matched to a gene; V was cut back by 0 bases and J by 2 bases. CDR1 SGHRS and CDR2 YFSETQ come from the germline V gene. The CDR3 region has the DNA TGCGCCAGCAGCTTGGCCACTGACAGGGGAGTTGCCTACGAGCAGTACTTC. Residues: CASSLATDRGVAYEQYF.